This is a list of T cell receptor beta chains from one sample in a study of blood T cell repertoires in COVID-19. TCRdb keeps only in-frame clones here, not all; method: immunoSEQ multiplex PCR. The sample has 200,000 to 250,000 clones, more than 70% seen once; the top ten hold roughly 12%. Source material: peripheral blood. The receptors come from a man of 80 years or more with acute or convalescent COVID-19. Both conserved end residues are part of each CDR3. The order of the fields is J gene, clone size, CDR3 length, V gene, D gene, CDR3 protein, CDR3 DNA. D genes are given only for firm matches. Some rows have no size entry. The others give once, few or many, or a class for an expanded clone.

J gene: TRBJ2-7; clone size: -; CDR3 length: 13; V gene: TRBV6-5; D gene: TRBD1; CDR3 protein: CASSYSKGAEQYF; CDR3 DNA: TGTGCCAGCAGTTACTCGAAGGGGGCCGAGCAGTACTTC
J gene: TRBJ2-7; clone size: -; CDR3 length: 11; V gene: TRBV20-1; D gene: -; CDR3 protein: CSARGRYEQYF; CDR3 DNA: TGCAGTGCTAGGGGCCGGTACGAGCAGTACTTC
J gene: TRBJ1-2; clone size: -; CDR3 length: 13; V gene: TRBV3-1/TRBV3-2; D gene: -; CDR3 protein: CASSQDSDYGYTF; CDR3 DNA: TGTGCCAGCAGCCAGGACAGTGACTATGGCTACACCTTC
J gene: TRBJ2-7; clone size: -; CDR3 length: 15; V gene: TRBV19; D gene: TRBD1; CDR3 protein: CASRGTRQGRFEQYF; CDR3 DNA: TGTGCCAGTAGGGGGACCCGACAGGGGCGTTTTGAGCAGTACTTC
J gene: TRBJ1-4; clone size: once; CDR3 length: 15; V gene: TRBV6-5; D gene: -; CDR3 protein: CASTNQGMTNEKLFF; CDR3 DNA: TGTGCCAGCACCAATCAGGGAATGACTAATGAAAAACTGTTTTTT
J gene: TRBJ2-1; clone size: -; CDR3 length: 17; V gene: TRBV15; D gene: TRBD2; CDR3 protein: CATSRGITSGRANEQFF; CDR3 DNA: TGTGCCACCAGCAGAGGTATCACTAGCGGGAGGGCCAATGAGCAGTTCTTC
J gene: TRBJ1-1; clone size: once; CDR3 length: 12; V gene: TRBV28; D gene: TRBD1; CDR3 protein: CASSLRDRGAFF; CDR3 DNA: TGTGCCAGCAGTTTAAGGGACAGGGGAGCTTTCTTT
J gene: TRBJ2-7; clone size: -; CDR3 length: 12; V gene: TRBV6-5; D gene: -; CDR3 protein: CASRQGYYEQYF; CDR3 DNA: TGTGCCAGCAGACAGGGCTACTACGAGCAGTACTTC
J gene: TRBJ1-1; clone size: -; CDR3 length: 17; V gene: TRBV5-1; D gene: -; CDR3 protein: CASSLVAAGAENTEAFF; CDR3 DNA: TGCGCCAGCAGCTTGGTTGCTGCGGGGGCGGAAAACACTGAAGCTTTCTTT
J gene: TRBJ2-2; clone size: -; CDR3 length: 14; V gene: TRBV7-2; D gene: -; CDR3 protein: CASSFIRSTGELFF; CDR3 DNA: TGTGCCAGCAGCTTCATCCGGAGCACCGGGGAGCTGTTTTTT
J gene: TRBJ2-1; clone size: many; CDR3 length: 17; V gene: TRBV11-2; D gene: -; CDR3 protein: CASSPGLGTIGGNEQFF; CDR3 DNA: TGTGCCAGCAGTCCAGGGTTAGGGACTATAGGGGGGAATGAGCAGTTCTTC
J gene: TRBJ1-2; clone size: -; CDR3 length: 15; V gene: TRBV6-5; D gene: -; CDR3 protein: CASSYLVTGFYGYTF; CDR3 DNA: TGTGCCAGCAGTTACCTAGTAACAGGGTTTTATGGCTACACCTTC